This T cell receptor beta chain was identified during a study of blood T cell repertoires in COVID-19. About the research overall: PBMCs, B-cell-depleted T cells, or T cells were the source of the cDNA or gDNA that made up the material.

The data were produced by immunoSEQ multiplex PCR, yet TCRdb's version contains in-frame clones alone and is incomplete. The repertoire has roughly 260,000 clones, roughly four fifths of them found once; the top ten carry over 3.5%. The CDR3 loop spans 16 amino acids. Losses at the gene ends were 0 bases for V and 2 bases for J; bases not matched to a gene: 5. Looked up from germline, CDR1 is MNHEY and CDR2 is SVGAGI. This clonotype was sampled from a woman between 65 and 79 years old with acute or convalescent COVID-19. This chain connects TRBV6-5 to TRBJ1-1; 8 positions agree with TRBD1. Sequencing was carried out using peripheral blood. The CDR3 DNA follows: TGTGCCAGCAGTTACTCGGGGACAGGTCCAAACACTGAAGCTTTCTTT. Translation gives CASSYSGTGPNTEAFF.